This TCR beta chain was found in a study of cytomegalovirus exposure and HLA in healthy donors. 60 Vbeta and 13 Jbeta primers were used in PCR. The method was immunoSEQ multiplex PCR; TCRdb's version includes in-frame clones alone and lacks a portion of them. The table has some 150,000 clones, over 75% seen once; the top ten hold about 4.5%. The sequencing sample was made of PBMCs. The origin of this receptor is a man aged 40-50 years in good health and CMV-seronegative.

The DNA for the CDR3 is TGTGCCAGCAGGGGGACTAGCGGGGGTATAATTGATACGCAGTATTTT. It specifies CASRGTSGGIIDTQYF. The V and J genes are TRBV2 and TRBJ2-3, with TRBD2 matching over 14 bases. The ends lost 6 bases at V and 6 bases at J; junction bases unmatched: 8. Per the germline V gene, CDR1 is SNHLY and CDR2 is FYNNEI. The CDR3 loop spans 16 amino acids. The full variable domain, completed using reference TRBV2 and TRBJ2-3, is EPEVTQTPSHQVTQMGQEVILRCVPISNHLYFYWYRQILGQKVEFLVSFYNNEISEKSEIFDDQFSVERPDGSNFTLKIRSTKLEDSAMYFCASRGTSGGIIDTQYFGPGTRLTVL.